These 3 T cell receptor beta chains came from one sample sequenced in a study of T cells in women clearing cervical HPV infection. Using immunoSEQ multiplex PCR, the repertoire was profiled, and TCRdb retains in-frame clones only, with some absent. The sample is made up of 45,000 to 55,000 clones, and the top ten hold under 2% of it. The sample taken for sequencing was blood buffy coat. Receptors originate from a woman between 18 and 70 years old with a cervical HPV16 infection that either progressed to CIN3+ or cleared (not recorded which).

About this clone itself: The read halts 3 residues ahead of the CDR3 end, with the missing end drawn from the germline J gene. The rearrangement uses TRBV10-3 and TRBJ2-1; D might be TRBD1 (5 bases). Germline-derived CDR1 and CDR2 are ENHRY and SYGVKD. The CDR3 has 16 residues. The V and J ends lost 3 bases and 6 bases respectively, with 18 bases between them. The part of the CDR3 DNA that was read is TGTGCCATCAGTGATATAGTAGCCGGAAGGGGCAATGAG. Amino acid sequence: CAISDIVAGRGNE. The full CDR3 sequence reads CAISDIVAGRGNEQFF.

Details on this clone: The read gets to within 3 residues of the CDR3 end, and the germline J gene fills in the rest. J is TRBJ2-2 and V is TRBV30; perhaps TRBD2 as D (6 bases). The germline V gene has CDR1 GTSNPN and CDR2 SVGIG (reference sequence). V lost 3 bases, J lost 6 bases, and 20 bases lay in between. The CDR3 has 16 residues. The CDR3: CAWSGRRGSSAGELFF. The part of the CDR3 DNA that was read is TGTGCCTGGAGCGGCAGACGGGGGTCCAGCGCCGGGGAG. The full variable domain, rest sourced from reference TRBV30 and TRBJ2-2, is SQTIHQWPATLVQPVGSPLSLECTVEGTSNPNLYWYRQAAGRGLQLLFYSVGIGQISSEVPQNLSASRPQDRQFILSSKKLLLSDSGFYLCAWSGRRGSSAGELFFGEGSRLTVL.

Concerning this clone itself: The read finishes 3 residues shy of the CDR3 end, and the germline J gene is used to complete it. V usage is TRBV20-1 and J usage is TRBJ1-6, with unresolved D. V was pared by 6 bases and J by 8 bases, with 14 bases between. Germline V CDR1 and CDR2: DFQATT, SNEGSKA (reference sequence). There are 13 residues in the CDR3. CDR3 protein: CSAIPGRDSPLHF. CDR3 DNA, as far as it was read: TGCAGTGCCATTCCGGGTCGGGATTCACCC.